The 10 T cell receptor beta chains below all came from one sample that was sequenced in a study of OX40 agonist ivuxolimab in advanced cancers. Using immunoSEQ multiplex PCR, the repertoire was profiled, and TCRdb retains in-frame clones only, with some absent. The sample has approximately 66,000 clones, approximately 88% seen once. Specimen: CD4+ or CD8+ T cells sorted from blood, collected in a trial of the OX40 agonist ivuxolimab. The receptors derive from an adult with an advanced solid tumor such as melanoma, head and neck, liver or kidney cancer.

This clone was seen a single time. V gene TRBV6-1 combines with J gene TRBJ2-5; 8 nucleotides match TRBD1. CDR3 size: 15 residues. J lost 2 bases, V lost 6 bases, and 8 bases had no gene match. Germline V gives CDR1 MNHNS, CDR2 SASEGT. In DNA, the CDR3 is TGTGCCAGCAGGGTGGACAGGGTGGGGCAAGAGACCCAGTACTTC. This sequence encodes CASRVDRVGQETQYF.

CDR3 in amino acids: CASSRTSGAETSGELFF. CDR3 coding DNA: TGCGCCAGCAGCCGCACAAGTGGAGCGGAGACCTCCGGGGAGCTGTTTTTT. The chain uses TRBV5-1 and TRBJ2-2; D is possibly TRBD2 (5 bases). V lost 4 bases and J lost 6, with 22 bases in between. Germline CDR1 is SGHRS and CDR2 is YFSETQ. The CDR3 contains 17 residues.

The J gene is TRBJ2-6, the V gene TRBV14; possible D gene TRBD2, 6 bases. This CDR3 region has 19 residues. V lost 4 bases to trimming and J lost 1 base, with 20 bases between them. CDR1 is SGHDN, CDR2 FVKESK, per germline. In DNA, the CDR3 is TGTGCCAGCAGCCCGGGGCGGGAATGGTCACCTTCTGGGGCCAACGTCCTGACTTTC. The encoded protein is CASSPGREWSPSGANVLTF. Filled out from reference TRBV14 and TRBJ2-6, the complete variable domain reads EAGVTQFPSHSVIEKGQTVTLRCDPISGHDNLYWYRRVMGKEIKFLLHFVKESKQDESGMPNNRFLAERTGGTYSTLKVQPAELEDSGVYFCASSPGREWSPSGANVLTFGAGSRLTVL.

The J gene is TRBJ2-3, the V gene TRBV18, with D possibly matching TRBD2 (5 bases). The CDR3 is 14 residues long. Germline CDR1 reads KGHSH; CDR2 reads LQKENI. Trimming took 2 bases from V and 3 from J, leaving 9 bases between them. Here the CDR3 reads CASSPGSRTDTQYF. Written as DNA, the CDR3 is TGTGCCAGCTCACCAGGGAGCAGGACAGATACGCAGTATTTT.

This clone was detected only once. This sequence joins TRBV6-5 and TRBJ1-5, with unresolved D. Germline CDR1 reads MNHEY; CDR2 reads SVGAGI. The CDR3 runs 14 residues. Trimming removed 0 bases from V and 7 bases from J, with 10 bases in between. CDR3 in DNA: TGTGCCAGCAGTTACTCAGGGCTTAGCCAGCCCCAGCATTTT. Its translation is CASSYSGLSQPQHF.

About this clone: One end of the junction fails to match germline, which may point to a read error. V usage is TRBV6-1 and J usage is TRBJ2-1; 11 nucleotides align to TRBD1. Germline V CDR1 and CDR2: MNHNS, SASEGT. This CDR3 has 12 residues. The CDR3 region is CASSVDRGQQLF. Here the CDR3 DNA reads TGTGCCAGCAGCGTGGACAGGGGGCAGCAGCTCTTC.

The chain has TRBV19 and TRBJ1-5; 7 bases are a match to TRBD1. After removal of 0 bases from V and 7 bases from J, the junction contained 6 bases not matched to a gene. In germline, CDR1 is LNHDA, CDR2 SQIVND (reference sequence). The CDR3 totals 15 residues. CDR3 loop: CASSIEGTAGQPQHF. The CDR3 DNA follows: TGTGCCAGTAGTATAGAAGGGACAGCTGGGCAGCCCCAGCATTTT.

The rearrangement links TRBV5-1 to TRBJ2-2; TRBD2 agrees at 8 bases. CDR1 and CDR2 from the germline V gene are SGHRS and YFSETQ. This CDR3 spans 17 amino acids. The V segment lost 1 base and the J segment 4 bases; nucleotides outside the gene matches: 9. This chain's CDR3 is CASSLRPRGGLTGELFF. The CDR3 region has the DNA TGCGCCAGCAGCTTGAGGCCCCGGGGGGGCCTCACCGGGGAGCTGTTTTTT.

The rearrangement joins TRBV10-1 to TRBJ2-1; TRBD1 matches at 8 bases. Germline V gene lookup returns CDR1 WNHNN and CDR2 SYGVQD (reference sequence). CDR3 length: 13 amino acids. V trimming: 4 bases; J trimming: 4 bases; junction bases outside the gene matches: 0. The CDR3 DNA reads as TGCGCCAGCAGTGGGACAGGGTACAATGAGCAGTTCTTC. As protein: CASSGTGYNEQFF.

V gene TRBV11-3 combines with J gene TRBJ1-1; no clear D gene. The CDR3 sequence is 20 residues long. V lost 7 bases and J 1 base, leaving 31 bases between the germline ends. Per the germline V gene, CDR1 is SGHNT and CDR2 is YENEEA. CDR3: CASTRPAFPGPLPSNTEAFF. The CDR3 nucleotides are TGTGCCAGCACCCGACCTGCCTTCCCGGGTCCCCTACCCTCGAACACTGAAGCTTTCTTT.